This T cell receptor (beta chain) emerged from a study of blood T cell repertoires in COVID-19. Cohorts were determined from participant-reported clinical history. TCRdb's copy holds only in-frame clones and misses some; the assay was immunoSEQ multiplex PCR. Of approximately 230,000 clones in the sample, 87% were seen once. V lost 5 bases and J 2 bases, leaving 22 bases between the germline ends. The germline V gene encodes CDR1 MDHEN and CDR2 SYDVKM. There are 18 residues in the CDR3. The chain links TRBV28 to TRBJ2-1; no definite D call. The sequenced material came from PBMCs or T cells enriched from blood (not recorded which). The TCR sequence derives from a woman in her twenties or thirties with acute COVID-19. For the CDR3, the DNA is TGTGCCAGCAGTCCTCTTTTGACGGGTAAGGATACCTACAATGAGCAGTTCTTC. It encodes CASSPLLTGKDTYNEQFF.